This T cell receptor (beta chain) stems from a study of OX40 agonist ivuxolimab in advanced cancers. Background on the study: Around 40% of patients had received prior checkpoint inhibitor therapy.

Clones were read by immunoSEQ multiplex PCR, and TCRdb kept only the in-frame ones, dropping some. This repertoire shows 40,000 to 55,000 clones, 88% found once; its top ten account for about 3.2%. On this clone: Its target is unknown.

CDR3 length: 14 amino acids. Germline CDR1 is LNHDA and CDR2 is SQIVND (reference sequence). Between the trimmed V and J ends, which lost 7 bases and 0 bases, there was a span of 12 bases. Study-wide points: Antigens targeted by the expanded peripheral T cells were not determined.

Sequences were derived from CD4+ or CD8+ T cells sorted from blood, sampled in a trial of the OX40 agonist ivuxolimab. The sequence came from an adult with an advanced solid tumor such as melanoma, head and neck, liver or kidney cancer. V and J are TRBV19 and TRBJ1-1; D gene ambiguous. The CDR3 DNA reads as TGTGCCAGTAAAGTGGGTTCGATGAACACTGAAGCTTTCTTT. It is translated as CASKVGSMNTEAFF.